This T cell receptor (beta chain) was documented in a study of immune cell composition in non-small cell lung cancer. Normal lung was taken at the farthest possible site, at least 3 cm from tumour. Assay: immunoSEQ multiplex PCR; the TCRdb copy retains only in-frame clones and omits some. The sample yields thousands of clones, 82% seen once. Between the trimmed V and J ends, which lost 6 bases and 3 bases, there was a span of 5 bases. The CDR3 covers 11 residues. CDR1 and CDR2 from the germline V gene are KGHSH and LQKENI. The receptor was derived from a human donor with non-small cell lung cancer. Sequencing input: non-adjacent lung tissue. The chain links TRBV18 to TRBJ2-5; D unclear. CDR3 in amino acids: CASSSKETQYF. CDR3 DNA sequence: TGTGCCAGCTCGTCAAAAGAGACCCAGTACTTC.